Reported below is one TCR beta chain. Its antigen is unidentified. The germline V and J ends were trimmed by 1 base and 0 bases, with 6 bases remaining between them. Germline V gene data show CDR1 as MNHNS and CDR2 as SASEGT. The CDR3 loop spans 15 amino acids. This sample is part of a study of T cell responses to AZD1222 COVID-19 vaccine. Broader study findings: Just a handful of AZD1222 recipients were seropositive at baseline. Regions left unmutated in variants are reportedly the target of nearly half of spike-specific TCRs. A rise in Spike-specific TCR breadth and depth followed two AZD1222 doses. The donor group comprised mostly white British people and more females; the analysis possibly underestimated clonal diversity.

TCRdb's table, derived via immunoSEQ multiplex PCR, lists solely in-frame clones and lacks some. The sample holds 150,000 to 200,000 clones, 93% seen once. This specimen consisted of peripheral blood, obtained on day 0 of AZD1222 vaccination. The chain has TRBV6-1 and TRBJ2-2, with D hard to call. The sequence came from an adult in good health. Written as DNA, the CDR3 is TGTGCCAGCAGTGAAGGAGATTCGAACACCGGGGAGCTGTTTTTT. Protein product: CASSEGDSNTGELFF.